This TCR beta chain derives from a study of regulatory T cells in long-lasting Graves disease. For TCR beta, libraries came from iRepertoire HTBI primers and Arm-PCR of CDR3 regions. One entry per CDR3 protein, called by TCRdb with MiXCR from the multiplex PCR reads. Of around 460,000 distinct CDR3 sequences listed, around 15% are singletons. CDR3 length: 12 amino acids. The germline CDR1 and CDR2 sequences are MNHEY and SVGAGI. The sample's time point: newly diagnosed GD, antithyroid drugs for less than 3 months. With RNA extracted from PBMCs as input, the TCR library was made. Graves' disease diagnosis used American Thyroid Association guidelines. With regard to this clonotype: One end of the junction varies from germline; a read error may be responsible.

The data were also submitted as part of a second study, on T cells in Graves' hyperthyroidism and ophthalmopathy.

This receptor was obtained from a woman aged 45-60 years with Graves disease. Sequenced material: peripheral blood mononuclear cells (PBMCs), taken at new diagnosis, from a patient treated with antithyroid drugs. The chain employs TRBV6-5 and TRBJ2-1; possibly TRBD1 for D (7 bases). As DNA, the CDR3 is TGTGTCAGCAGTTCCAGGGGGGATGAGCAGTTCTTC. Protein product: CVSSSRGDEQFF.